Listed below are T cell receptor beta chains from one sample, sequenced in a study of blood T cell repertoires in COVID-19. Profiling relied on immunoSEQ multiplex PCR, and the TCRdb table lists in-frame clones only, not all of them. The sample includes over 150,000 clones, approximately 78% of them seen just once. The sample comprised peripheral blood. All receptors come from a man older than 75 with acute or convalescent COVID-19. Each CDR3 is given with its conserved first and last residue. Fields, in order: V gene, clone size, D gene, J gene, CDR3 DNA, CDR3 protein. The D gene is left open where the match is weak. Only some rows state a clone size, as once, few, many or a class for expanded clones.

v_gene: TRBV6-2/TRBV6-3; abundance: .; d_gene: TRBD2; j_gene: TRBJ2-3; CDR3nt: TGTGCCAGCAGTTACTCGCAAGGAGCGGGGGTTACAGATACGCAGTATTTT; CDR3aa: CASSYSQGAGVTDTQYF
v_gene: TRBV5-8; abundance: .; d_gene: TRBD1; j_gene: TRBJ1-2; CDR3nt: TGTGCCAGCAGCCTCCCGACAGGGGAGGTCTATGGCTACACCTTC; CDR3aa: CASSLPTGEVYGYTF
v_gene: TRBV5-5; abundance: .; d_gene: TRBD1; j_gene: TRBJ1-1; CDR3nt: TGTGCCAGCAGCTGGGCTTTACAGGGGGCCGGTGAAGCTTTCTTT; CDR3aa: CASSWALQGAGEAFF
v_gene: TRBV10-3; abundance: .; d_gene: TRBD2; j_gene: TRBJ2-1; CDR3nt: TGTGCCATCAGTTCAAGCGGGGGGGCTAGGAATGAGCAGTTCTTC; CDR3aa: CAISSSGGARNEQFF
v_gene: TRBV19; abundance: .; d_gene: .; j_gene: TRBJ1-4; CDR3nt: TGTGCCAGCCGGGACACGCATGAAAAACTGTTTTTT; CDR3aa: CASRDTHEKLFF
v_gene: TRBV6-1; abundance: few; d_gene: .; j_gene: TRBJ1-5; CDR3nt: TGTGCCAGCAGTGAAGGACAGCAGTGGGCTCAGCCCCAGCATTTT; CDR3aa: CASSEGQQWAQPQHF
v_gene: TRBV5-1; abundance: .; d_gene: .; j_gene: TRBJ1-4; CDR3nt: TGCGCCAGCAGCTTGGACAGGCCTAATGAAAAACTGTTTTTT; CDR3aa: CASSLDRPNEKLFF
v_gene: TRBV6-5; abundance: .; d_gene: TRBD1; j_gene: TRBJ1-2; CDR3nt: TGTGCCAGCGCACCATCGACAGGGGCCCGAACAGACACCTTC; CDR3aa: CASAPSTGARTDTF
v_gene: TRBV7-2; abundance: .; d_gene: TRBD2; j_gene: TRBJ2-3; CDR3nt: TGTGCCAGCAAAGGCGGGGGTGCAGATACGCAGTATTTT; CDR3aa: CASKGGGADTQYF
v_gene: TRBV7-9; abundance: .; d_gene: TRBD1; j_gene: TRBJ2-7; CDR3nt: TGTGCCAGCAGCCGGACAGGAGACGAGCAGTACTTC; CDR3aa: CASSRTGDEQYF
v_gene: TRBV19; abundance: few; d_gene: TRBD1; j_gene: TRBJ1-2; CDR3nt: TGTGCCAGTAGTATAGTTCGGACAGGGAGTAACTATGGCTACACCTTC; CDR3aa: CASSIVRTGSNYGYTF
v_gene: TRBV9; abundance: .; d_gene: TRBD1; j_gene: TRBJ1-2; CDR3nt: TGTGCCAGCAGCTCTCCACAGGGGGCGAGAGGCTACACCTTC; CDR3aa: CASSSPQGARGYTF
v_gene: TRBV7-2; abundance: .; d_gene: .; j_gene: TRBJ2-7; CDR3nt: TGTGCCAGCAGCTTAGCGCTCACAGGGAAAGAGCAGTACTTC; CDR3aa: CASSLALTGKEQYF
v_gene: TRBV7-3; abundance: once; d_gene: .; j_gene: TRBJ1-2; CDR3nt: TGTGCCAGCAGCGAGCAAGCTAACTATGGCTACACCTTC; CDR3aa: CASSEQANYGYTF
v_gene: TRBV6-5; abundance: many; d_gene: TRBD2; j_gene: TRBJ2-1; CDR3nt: TGTGCCAGCAGAGCGGGGGCCTGGTTAAATGAGCAGTTCTTC; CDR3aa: CASRAGAWLNEQFF
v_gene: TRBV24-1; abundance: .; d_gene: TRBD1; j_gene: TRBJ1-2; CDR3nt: TGTGCCACCAGTGGTGGGACAGGGGGAGATAACTATGGCTACACCTTC; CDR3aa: CATSGGTGGDNYGYTF
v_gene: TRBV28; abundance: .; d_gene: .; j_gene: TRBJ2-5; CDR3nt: TGTGCCAGCACCCTACAAGAGACCCAGTACTTC; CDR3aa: CASTLQETQYF
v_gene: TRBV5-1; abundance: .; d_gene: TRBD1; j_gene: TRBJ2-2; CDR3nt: TGCGCCAGCAGCGAGAGGACAGGGAGCACCGGGGAGCTGTTTTTT; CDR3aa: CASSERTGSTGELFF